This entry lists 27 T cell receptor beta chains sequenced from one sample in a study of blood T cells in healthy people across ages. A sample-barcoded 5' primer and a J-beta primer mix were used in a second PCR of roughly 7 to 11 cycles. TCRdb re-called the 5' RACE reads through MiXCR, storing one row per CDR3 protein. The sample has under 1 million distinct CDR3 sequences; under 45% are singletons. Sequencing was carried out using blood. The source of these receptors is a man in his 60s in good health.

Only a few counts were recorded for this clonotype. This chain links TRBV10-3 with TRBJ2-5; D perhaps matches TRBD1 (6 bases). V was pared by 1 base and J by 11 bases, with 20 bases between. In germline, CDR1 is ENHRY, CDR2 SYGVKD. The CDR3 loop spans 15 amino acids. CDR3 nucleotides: TGTGCCATCAGTGAGTTAGGACAGAGAAACAATGAGCAGTACTTC. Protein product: CAISELGQRNNEQYF.

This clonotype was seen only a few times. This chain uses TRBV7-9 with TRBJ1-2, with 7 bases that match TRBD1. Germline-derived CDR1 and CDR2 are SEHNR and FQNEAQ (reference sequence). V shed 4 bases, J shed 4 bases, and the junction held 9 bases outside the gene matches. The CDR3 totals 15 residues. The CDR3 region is CASSYEQGILYGYTF. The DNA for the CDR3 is TGTGCCAGCAGCTACGAACAGGGGATCCTCTATGGCTACACCTTC. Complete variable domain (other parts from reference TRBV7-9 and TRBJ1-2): DTGVSQNPRHKITKRGQNVTFRCDPISEHNRLYWYRQTLGQGPEFLTYFQNEAQLEKSRLLSDRFSAERPKGSFSTLEIQRTEQGDSAMYLCASSYEQGILYGYTFGSGTRLTVV.

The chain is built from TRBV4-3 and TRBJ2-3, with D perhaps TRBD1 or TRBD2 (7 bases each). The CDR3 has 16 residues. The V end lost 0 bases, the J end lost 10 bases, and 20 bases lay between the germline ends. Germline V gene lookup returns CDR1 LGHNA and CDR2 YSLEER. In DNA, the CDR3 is TGCGCCAGCAGCCAAGATCCCCCCCGACAGGGAGGGCCGCAGTATTTT. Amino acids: CASSQDPPRQGGPQYF.

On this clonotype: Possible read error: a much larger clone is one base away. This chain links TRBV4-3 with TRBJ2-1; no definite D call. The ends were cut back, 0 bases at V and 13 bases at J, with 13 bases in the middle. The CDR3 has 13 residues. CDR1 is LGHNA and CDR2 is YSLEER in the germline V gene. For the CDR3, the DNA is TGCGCCAGCAGCCAAGACGGCCAAGAGACCCAGTTCTTC. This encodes CASSQDGQETQFF.

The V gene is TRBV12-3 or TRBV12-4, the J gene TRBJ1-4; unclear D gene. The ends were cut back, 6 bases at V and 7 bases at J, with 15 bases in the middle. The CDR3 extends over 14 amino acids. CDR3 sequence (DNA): TGTGCCAGCAGCCCAACGGGAGTAAGTGAAAAACTGTTTTTT. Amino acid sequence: CASSPTGVSEKLFF.

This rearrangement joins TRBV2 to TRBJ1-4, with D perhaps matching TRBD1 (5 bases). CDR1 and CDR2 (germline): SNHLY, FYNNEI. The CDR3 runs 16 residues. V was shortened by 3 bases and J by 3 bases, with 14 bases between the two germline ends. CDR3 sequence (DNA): TGTGCCAGCAGTGAGGAGACAGCAGCAGCTAATGAAAAACTGTTTTTT. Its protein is CASSEETAAANEKLFF.

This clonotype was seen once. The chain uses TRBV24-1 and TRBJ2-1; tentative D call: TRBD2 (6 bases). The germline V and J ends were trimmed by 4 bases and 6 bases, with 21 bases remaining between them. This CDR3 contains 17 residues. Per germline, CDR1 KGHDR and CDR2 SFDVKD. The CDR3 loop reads CATSEPTPGEKSNEQFF. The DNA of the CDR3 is TGTGCCACCAGTGAACCGACCCCGGGGGAAAAGTCCAATGAGCAGTTCTTC.

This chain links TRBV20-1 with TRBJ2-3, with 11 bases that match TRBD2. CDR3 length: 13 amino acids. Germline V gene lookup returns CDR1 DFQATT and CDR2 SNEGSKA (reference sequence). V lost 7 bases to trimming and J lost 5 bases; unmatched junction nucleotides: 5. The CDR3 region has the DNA TGCAGTGTTAGCGGGGGGGCCATAGATACGCAGTATTTT. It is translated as CSVSGGAIDTQYF.

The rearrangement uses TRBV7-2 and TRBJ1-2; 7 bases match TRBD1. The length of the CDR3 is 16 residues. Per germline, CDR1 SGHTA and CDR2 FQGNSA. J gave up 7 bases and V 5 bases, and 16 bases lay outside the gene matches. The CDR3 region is CASSPYVGRGIGGYTF. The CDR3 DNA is TGTGCCAGCAGCCCCTACGTAGGCAGGGGGATTGGTGGCTACACCTTC.

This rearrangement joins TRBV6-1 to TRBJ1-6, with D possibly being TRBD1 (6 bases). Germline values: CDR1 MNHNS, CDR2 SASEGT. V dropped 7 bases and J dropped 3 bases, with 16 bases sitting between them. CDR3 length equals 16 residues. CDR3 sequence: CASTGQGPIYNSPLHF. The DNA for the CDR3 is TGTGCCAGCACGGGGCAGGGGCCTATCTATAATTCACCCCTCCACTTT.

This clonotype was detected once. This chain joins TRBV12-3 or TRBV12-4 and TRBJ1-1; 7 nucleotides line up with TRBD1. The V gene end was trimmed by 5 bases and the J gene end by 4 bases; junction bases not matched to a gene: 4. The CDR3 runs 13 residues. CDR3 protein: CASSLGTVTEAFF. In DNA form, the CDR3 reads TGTGCCAGCAGTCTCGGGACAGTCACTGAAGCTTTCTTT.

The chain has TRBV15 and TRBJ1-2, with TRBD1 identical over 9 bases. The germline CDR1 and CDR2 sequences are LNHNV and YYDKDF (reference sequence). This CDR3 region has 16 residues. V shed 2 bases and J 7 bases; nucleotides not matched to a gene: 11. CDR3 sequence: CATSRNPGTGFTGYTF. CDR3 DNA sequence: TGTGCCACCAGCAGAAATCCCGGGACAGGGTTTACTGGCTACACCTTC.

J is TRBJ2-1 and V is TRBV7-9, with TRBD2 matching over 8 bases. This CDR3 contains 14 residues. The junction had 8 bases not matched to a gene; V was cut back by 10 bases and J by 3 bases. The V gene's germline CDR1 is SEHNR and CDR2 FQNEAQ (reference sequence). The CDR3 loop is CATISTSGYNEQFF. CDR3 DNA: TGTGCCACCATCTCTACTAGCGGCTACAATGAGCAGTTCTTC.

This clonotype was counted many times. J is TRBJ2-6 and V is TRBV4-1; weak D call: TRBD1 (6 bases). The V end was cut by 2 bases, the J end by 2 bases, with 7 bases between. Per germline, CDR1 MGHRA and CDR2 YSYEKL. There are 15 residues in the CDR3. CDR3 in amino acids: CASSQTGTGANVLTF. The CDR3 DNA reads TGCGCCAGCAGCCAAACAGGGACTGGGGCCAACGTCCTGACTTTC.

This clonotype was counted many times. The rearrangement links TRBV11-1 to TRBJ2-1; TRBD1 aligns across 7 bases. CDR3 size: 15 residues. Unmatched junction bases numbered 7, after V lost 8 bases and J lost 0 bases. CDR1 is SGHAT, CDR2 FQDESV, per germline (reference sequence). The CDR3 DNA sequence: TGTGCCAGCCGAAAGGACAGGAGCTCCTACAATGAGCAGTTCTTC. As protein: CASRKDRSSYNEQFF.

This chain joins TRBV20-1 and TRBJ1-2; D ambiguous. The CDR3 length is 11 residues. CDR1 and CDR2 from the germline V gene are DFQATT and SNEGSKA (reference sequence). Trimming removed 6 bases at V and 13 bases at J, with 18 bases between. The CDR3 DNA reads TGCAGTGCCACGGACGGGAGTGGGTGCACCTTC. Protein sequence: CSATDGSGCTF.

In nucleotides, the CDR3 is TGCGCCAGCAGCCCGGGGACAGGGGAATCCTACAATGAGCAGTTCTTC. This gives the protein CASSPGTGESYNEQFF. The rearrangement links TRBV5-1 to TRBJ2-1; TRBD1 aligns across 10 bases. The CDR3 contains 16 residues. J gave up 1 base and V 4 bases, and 5 bases lay outside the gene matches. Germline lookup yields CDR1 SGHRS and CDR2 YFSETQ.

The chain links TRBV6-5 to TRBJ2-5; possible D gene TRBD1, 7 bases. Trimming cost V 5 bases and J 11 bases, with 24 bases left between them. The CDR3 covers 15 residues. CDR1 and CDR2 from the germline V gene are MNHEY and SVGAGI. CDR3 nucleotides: TGTGCCAGCAGTGCGGGACAGACATACTACAATGAGCAGTACTTC. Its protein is CASSAGQTYYNEQYF.

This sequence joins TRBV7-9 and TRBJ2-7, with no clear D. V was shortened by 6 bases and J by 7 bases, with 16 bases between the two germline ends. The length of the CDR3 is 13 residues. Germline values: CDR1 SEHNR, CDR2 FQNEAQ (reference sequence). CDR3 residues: CASRPSGVLEQYF. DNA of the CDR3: TGTGCCAGCAGACCTAGTGGCGTCCTTGAGCAGTACTTC.

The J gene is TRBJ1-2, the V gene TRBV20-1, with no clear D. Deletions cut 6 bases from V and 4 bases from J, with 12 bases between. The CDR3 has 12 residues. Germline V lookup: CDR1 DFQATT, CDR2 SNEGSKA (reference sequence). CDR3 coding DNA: TGCAGTGCCAGGAAGGGTTCCTATGGCTACACCTTC. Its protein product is CSARKGSYGYTF.

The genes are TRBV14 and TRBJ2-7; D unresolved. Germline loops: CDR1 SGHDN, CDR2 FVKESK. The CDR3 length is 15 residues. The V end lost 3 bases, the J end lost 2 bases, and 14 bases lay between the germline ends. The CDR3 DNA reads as TGTGCCAGCAGCCATGTACGTGACAAGGCCTACGAGCAGTACTTC. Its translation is CASSHVRDKAYEQYF.

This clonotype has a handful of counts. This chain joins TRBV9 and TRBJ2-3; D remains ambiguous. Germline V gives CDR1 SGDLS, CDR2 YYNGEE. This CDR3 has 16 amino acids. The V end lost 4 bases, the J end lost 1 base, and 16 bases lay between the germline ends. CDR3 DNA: TGTGCCAGCAGCTCGCTCAGAGGTCCAGGCACAGATACGCAGTATTTT. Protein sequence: CASSSLRGPGTDTQYF. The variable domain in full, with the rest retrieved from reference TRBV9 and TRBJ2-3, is DSGVTQTPKHLITATGQRVTLRCSPRSGDLSVYWYQQSLDQGLQFLIQYYNGEERAKGNILERFSAQQFPDLHSELNLSSLELGDSALYFCASSSLRGPGTDTQYFGPGTRLTVL.

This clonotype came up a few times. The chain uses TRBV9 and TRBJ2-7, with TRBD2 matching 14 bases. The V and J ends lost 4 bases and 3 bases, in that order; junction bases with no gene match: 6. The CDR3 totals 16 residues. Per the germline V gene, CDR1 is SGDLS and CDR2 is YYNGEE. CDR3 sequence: CASSPRLAGGHYEQYF. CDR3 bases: TGTGCCAGCAGCCCCAGACTAGCGGGGGGGCACTACGAGCAGTACTTC.

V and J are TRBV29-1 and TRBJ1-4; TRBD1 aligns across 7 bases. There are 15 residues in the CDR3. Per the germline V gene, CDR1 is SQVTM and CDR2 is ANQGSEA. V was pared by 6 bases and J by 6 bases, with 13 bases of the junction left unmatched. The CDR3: CSVKIVGQVDEKLFF. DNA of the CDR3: TGCAGCGTCAAAATAGTCGGACAGGTTGATGAAAAACTGTTTTTT.

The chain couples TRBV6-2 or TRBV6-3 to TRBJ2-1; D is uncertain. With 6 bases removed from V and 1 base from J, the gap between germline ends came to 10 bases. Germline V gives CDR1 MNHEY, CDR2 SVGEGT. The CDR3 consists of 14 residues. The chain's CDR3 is CASRARNSYNEQFF. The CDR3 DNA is TGTGCCAGCAGGGCTAGGAATTCCTACAATGAGCAGTTCTTC.

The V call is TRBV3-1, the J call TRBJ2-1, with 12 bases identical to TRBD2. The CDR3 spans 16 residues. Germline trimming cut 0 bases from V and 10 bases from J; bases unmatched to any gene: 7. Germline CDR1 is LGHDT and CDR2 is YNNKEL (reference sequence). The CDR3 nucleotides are TGTGCCAGCAGCCAAGACCCTAGCGGGGGGGCAGGAGAGCAGTTCTTC. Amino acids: CASSQDPSGGAGEQFF.

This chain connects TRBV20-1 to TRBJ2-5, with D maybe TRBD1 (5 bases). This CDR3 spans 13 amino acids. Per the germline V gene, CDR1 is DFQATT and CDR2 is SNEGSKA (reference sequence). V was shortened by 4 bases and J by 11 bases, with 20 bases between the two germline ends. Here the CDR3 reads CSATDNSYNEQYF. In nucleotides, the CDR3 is TGCAGTGCTACGGACAACTCCTACAATGAGCAGTACTTC.